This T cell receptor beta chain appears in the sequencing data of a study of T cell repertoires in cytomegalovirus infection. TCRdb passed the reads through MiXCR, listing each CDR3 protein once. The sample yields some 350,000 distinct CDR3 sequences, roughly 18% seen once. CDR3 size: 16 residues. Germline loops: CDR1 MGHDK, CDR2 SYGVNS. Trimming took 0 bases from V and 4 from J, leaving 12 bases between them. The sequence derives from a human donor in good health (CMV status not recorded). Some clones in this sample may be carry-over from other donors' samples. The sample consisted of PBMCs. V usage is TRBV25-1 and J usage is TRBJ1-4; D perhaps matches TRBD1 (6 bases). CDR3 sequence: CASSEYTGRDNEKLFF. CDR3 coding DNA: TGTGCCAGCAGTGAATATACAGGGCGAGATAATGAAAAACTGTTTTTT.